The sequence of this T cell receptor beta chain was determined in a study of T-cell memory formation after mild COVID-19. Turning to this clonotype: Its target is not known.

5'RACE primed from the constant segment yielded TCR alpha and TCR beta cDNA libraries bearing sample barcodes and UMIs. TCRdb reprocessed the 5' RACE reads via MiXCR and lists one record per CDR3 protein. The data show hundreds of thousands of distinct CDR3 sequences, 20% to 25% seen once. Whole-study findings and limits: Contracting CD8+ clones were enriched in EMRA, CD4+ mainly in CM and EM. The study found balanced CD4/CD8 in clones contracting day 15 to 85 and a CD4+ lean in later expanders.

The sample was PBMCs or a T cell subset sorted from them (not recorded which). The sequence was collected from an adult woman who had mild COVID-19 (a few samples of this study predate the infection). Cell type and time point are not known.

Here the CDR3 reads CAISDSTVPNYGYTF. In DNA, the CDR3 is TGTGCCATCAGTGATTCTACAGTCCCTAACTATGGCTACACCTTC. The rearrangement uses TRBV10-3 and TRBJ1-2, with D uncertain. The CDR3 spans 15 residues. Between the trimmed V and J ends, which lost 3 bases and 0 bases, there was a span of 11 bases. Germline V gene data show CDR1 as ENHRY and CDR2 as SYGVKD.